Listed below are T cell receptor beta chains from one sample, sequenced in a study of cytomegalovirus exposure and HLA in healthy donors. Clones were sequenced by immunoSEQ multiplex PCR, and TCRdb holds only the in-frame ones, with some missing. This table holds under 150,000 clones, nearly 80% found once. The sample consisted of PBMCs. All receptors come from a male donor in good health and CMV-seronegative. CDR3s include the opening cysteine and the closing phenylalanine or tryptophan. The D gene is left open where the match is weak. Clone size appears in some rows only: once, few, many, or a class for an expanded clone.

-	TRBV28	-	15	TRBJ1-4	CASSFKAGLSEKLFF	TGTGCCAGCAGTTTTAAGGCAGGGCTAAGTGAAAAACTGTTTTTT
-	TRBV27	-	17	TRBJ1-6	CASTKERGSSYNSPLHF	TGTGCCAGCACCAAAGAGAGGGGGAGCTCCTATAATTCACCCCTCCACTTT
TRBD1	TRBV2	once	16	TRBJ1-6	CASSEARGQGRSPLHF	TGTGCCAGCAGTGAAGCGCGGGGACAGGGGAGATCACCCCTCCACTTT
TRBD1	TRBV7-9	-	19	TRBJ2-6	CASSLFWDSYQSGANVLTF	TGTGCCAGCAGCTTATTTTGGGACAGTTATCAATCTGGGGCCAACGTCCTGACTTTC
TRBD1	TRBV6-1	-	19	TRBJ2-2	CASSEFLGGGLANTGELFF	TGTGCCAGCAGTGAATTCCTAGGGGGCGGTCTCGCGAACACCGGGGAGCTGTTTTTT
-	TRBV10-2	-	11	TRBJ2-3	CASRSRDTQYF	TGTGCCAGCAGATCCCGGGATACGCAGTATTTT
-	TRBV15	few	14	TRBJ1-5	CATTRAPEDQPQHF	TGTGCCACCACTCGAGCGCCGGAGGACCAGCCCCAGCATTTT
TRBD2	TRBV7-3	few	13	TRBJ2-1	CASSDRGGNEQFF	TGTGCCAGCAGCGACCGGGGGGGGAATGAGCAGTTCTTC
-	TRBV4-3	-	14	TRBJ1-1	CASSQDRGNTEAFF	TGCGCCAGCAGCCAAGATCGGGGGAACACTGAAGCTTTCTTT
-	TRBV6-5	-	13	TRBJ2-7	CAIRGWVDHEQYF	TGTGCCATTCGGGGGTGGGTTGACCACGAGCAGTACTTC
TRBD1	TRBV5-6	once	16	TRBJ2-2	CASSFLGQLNTGELFF	TGTGCCAGCAGCTTCCTGGGACAGCTTAACACCGGGGAGCTGTTTTTT
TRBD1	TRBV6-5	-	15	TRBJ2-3	CASLSQGTGADTQYF	TGTGCCAGCTTGTCCCAAGGGACAGGGGCAGATACGCAGTATTTT
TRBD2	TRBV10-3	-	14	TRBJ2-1	CAISRTSGVVEQFF	TGTGCCATCAGTCGGACTAGCGGGGTGGTTGAGCAGTTCTTC
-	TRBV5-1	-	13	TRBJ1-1	CASSLPQGTEAFF	TGCGCCAGCAGCTTGCCCCAGGGCACTGAAGCTTTCTTT
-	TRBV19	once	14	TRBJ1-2	CASTTMTGPYGYTF	TGTGCCAGTACCACCATGACAGGACCCTATGGCTACACCTTC
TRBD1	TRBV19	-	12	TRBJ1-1	CASSIMDRAAFF	TGTGCCAGTAGTATAATGGACAGGGCGGCTTTCTTT
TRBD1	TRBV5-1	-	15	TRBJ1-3	CASSMGQYSGNTIYF	TGCGCCAGCAGCATGGGACAGTACTCTGGAAACACCATATATTTT
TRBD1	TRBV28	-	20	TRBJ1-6	CASSSRLGQDGALHNSPLHF	TGTGCCAGCAGTTCGCGCCTCGGACAGGATGGGGCCCTACATAATTCACCCCTCCACTTT
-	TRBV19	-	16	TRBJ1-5	CASSIQGLMSNQPQHF	TGTGCCAGTAGTATTCAGGGGTTAATGAGCAATCAGCCCCAGCATTTT
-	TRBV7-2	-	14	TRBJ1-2	CASSFRQAEKGYTF	TGTGCCAGCAGCTTCAGACAGGCGGAAAAGGGCTACACCTTC
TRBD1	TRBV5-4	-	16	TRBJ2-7	CASSLAEQGPTYEQYF	TGTGCCAGCAGCTTGGCTGAACAGGGGCCTACCTACGAGCAGTACTTC
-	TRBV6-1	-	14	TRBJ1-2	CASSKLDSSYGYTF	TGTGCCAGCAGTAAATTGGACAGCTCCTATGGCTACACCTTC
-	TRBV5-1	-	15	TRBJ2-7	CASSLVAGVSYEQYF	TGCGCCAGCAGCTTGGTGGCAGGGGTCTCCTACGAGCAGTACTTC
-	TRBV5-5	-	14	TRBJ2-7	CASSEGPGAYEQYF	TGTGCCAGCAGCGAGGGACCGGGGGCCTACGAGCAGTACTTC
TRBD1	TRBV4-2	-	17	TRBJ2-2	CASSPGQGALGGGELFF	TGTGCCAGCAGCCCGGGACAGGGGGCGCTAGGTGGCGGGGAGCTGTTTTTT
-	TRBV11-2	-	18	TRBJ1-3	CASSSYPRTGRAGNTIYF	TGTGCCAGCAGCTCATACCCGAGGACCGGGAGGGCTGGAAACACCATATATTTT
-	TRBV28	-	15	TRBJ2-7	CASSLWTEVSYEQYF	TGTGCCAGCAGTTTATGGACAGAAGTCTCCTACGAGCAGTACTTC
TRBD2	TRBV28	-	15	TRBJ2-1	CASVSWTSGDNEQFF	TGTGCCAGCGTAAGCTGGACTAGCGGGGATAATGAGCAGTTCTTC
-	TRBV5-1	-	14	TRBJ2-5	CASSPGFGSETQYF	TGCGCCAGCAGCCCGGGCTTCGGGAGCGAGACCCAGTACTTC
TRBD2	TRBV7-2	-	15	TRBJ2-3	CASSRSSGEADTQYF	TGTGCCAGCAGCCGATCGAGCGGGGAGGCAGATACGCAGTATTTT
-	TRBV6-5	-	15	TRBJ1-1	CASSPTLSLNTEAFF	TGTGCCAGCAGTCCGACATTGAGCTTGAACACTGAAGCTTTCTTT
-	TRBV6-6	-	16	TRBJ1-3	CASSYSIDGAGNTIYF	TGTGCCAGCAGTTACTCGATCGACGGGGCTGGAAACACCATATATTTT
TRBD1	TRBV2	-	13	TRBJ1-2	CASRATTGGGYTF	TGTGCCAGCAGGGCGACTACAGGGGGTGGCTACACCTTC
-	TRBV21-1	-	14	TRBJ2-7	CASSPRGTPYEQYF	TGTGCCAGCAGCCCCAGGGGTACCCCCTACGAGCAGTACTTC
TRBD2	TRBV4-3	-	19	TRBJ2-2	CASSQTGTSGGSNTGELFF	TGCGCCAGCAGCCAAACCGGGACTAGCGGGGGATCGAACACCGGGGAGCTGTTTTTT
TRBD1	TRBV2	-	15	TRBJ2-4	CASSEADRVVDIQYF	TGTGCCAGCAGTGAAGCGGACAGGGTGGTTGACATTCAGTACTTC
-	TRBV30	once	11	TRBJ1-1	CAWLTGVTAFF	TGTGCCTGGTTGACGGGGGTAACAGCTTTCTTT
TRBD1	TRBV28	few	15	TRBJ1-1	CASSKTGGANTEAFF	TGTGCCAGCAGTAAAACAGGGGGCGCAAACACTGAAGCTTTCTTT
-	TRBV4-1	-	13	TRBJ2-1	CASSSRPYNEQFF	TGCGCCAGCAGCTCCAGGCCTTACAATGAGCAGTTCTTC
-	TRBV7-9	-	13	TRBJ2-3	CASSSRGADTQYF	TGTGCCAGCAGCTCCAGGGGGGCAGATACGCAGTATTTT
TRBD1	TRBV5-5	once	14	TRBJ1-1	CASSLRQGGTEAFF	TGTGCCAGCAGCTTAAGACAGGGAGGCACTGAAGCTTTCTTT
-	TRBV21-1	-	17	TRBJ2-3	CASLQQGRTPLTDTQYF	TGTGCCAGCCTACAACAGGGGCGGACGCCCCTCACAGATACGCAGTATTTT
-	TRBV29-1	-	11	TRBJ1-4	CSLRDAEKLFF	TGCAGCCTACGGGATGCGGAAAAACTGTTTTTT
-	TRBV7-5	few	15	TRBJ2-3	CARSAPMYLRDTQYF	TGTGCCAGAAGCGCCCCGATGTACTTGAGGGATACGCAGTATTTT
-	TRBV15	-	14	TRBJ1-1	CATSRDGRGTEAFF	TGTGCCACCAGCAGAGATGGCAGGGGCACTGAAGCTTTCTTT
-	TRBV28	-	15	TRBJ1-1	CASSRPIQGNTEAFF	TGTGCCAGCAGTAGACCAATACAGGGGAACACTGAAGCTTTCTTT
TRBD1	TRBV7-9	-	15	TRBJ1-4	CASSLATGGGEKLFF	TGTGCCAGCAGCTTGGCGACAGGGGGCGGGGAAAAACTGTTTTTT
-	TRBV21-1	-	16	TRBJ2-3	CARNRLSGAPTDTQYF	TGTGCCAGGAACAGGCTAAGCGGGGCCCCCACAGATACGCAGTATTTT
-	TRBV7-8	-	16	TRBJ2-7	CASSLVQGVLSYEQYF	TGTGCCAGCAGCCTCGTTCAAGGGGTGTTATCCTACGAGCAGTACTTC
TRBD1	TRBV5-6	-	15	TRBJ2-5	CASIPPGTGVETQYF	TGTGCCAGCATCCCACCAGGGACAGGGGTGGAGACCCAGTACTTC
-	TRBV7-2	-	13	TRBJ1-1	CASSLEVAGQTFF	TGTGCCAGCAGCTTAGAGGTGGCAGGGCAAACTTTCTTT
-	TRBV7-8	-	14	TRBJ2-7	CASSLGPGSYEQYF	TGTGCCAGCAGCTTAGGCCCGGGATCCTACGAGCAGTACTTC
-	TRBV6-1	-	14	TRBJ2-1	CASSWTAYYNEQFF	TGTGCCAGCAGTTGGACAGCCTACTACAATGAGCAGTTCTTC
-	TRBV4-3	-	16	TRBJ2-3	CASSQDREGVTDTQYF	TGCGCCAGCAGCCAAGACCGAGAGGGGGTGACAGATACGCAGTATTTT
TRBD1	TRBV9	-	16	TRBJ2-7	CASSAHPGTGRYEQYF	TGTGCCAGCAGCGCTCACCCGGGGACAGGCCGCTACGAGCAGTACTTC
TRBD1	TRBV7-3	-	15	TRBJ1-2	CASSATPGTGNGYTF	TGTGCCAGCAGCGCCACACCGGGGACAGGCAACGGCTACACCTTC
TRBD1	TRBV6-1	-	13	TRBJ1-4	CASSMTGDEELFF	TGTGCCAGCAGCATGACAGGGGATGAAGAACTGTTTTTT
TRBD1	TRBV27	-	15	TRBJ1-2	CASSATGTGFYGYTF	TGTGCCAGCAGTGCAACCGGGACAGGGTTCTATGGCTACACCTTC
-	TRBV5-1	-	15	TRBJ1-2	CASSLAAGKGDSYTF	TGCGCCAGCAGCTTGGCCGCTGGAAAGGGAGATAGCTACACCTTC
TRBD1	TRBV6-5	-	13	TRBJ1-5	CASTRQGTQPQHF	TGTGCCAGCACCAGACAGGGTACCCAGCCCCAGCATTTT